This T cell receptor (beta chain) was captured in a study of CD8 T cells in Susac syndrome. Whole-study findings and limits: In its TCR sequencing and HLA analysis, the study acknowledged that the number of individuals was relatively small.

Sequencing targeted TCR beta in T cells from blood (CD8+ and CD4+). RNA totalling about 0.5 to 1 ug underwent reverse transcription with random hexamers. Across 54 Vbeta and 13 Jbeta, immunoSEQ multiplex PCR amplified TCR beta CDR3. MiXCR, applied by TCRdb to the immunoSEQ multiplex PCR reads, yields one record per CDR3 protein. The sample holds 160,000 or so distinct CDR3 sequences, approximately 94% seen once. A word on this clonotype: As yet, its antigen is unknown.

The germline V gene encodes CDR1 SEHNR and CDR2 FQNEAQ (reference sequence). The CDR3 is made up of 16 amino acids. V lost 5 bases and J lost 5; bases outside the gene matches: 9. This clonotype originated in a human donor with multiple sclerosis. The rearrangement uses TRBV7-9 and TRBJ2-1, with 10 nucleotides matching TRBD1. The sequencing input was CD8+ T cells from PBMCs. CDR3 sequence (DNA): TGTGCCAGCAGCGCCCCCGGGACAGGGGTAGACAATGAGCAGTTCTTC. It is translated as CASSAPGTGVDNEQFF.